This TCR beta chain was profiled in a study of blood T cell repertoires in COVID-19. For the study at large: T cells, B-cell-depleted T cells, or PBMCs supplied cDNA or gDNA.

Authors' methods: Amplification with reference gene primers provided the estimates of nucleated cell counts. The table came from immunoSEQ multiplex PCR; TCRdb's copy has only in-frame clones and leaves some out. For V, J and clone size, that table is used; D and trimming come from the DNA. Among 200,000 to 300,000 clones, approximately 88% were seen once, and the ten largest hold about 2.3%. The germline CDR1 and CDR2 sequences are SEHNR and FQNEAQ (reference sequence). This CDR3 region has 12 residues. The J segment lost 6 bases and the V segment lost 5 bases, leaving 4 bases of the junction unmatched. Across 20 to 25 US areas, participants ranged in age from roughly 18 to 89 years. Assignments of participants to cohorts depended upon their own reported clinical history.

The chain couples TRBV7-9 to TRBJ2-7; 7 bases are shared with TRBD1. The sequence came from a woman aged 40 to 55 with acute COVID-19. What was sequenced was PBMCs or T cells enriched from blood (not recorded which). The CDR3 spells CASSPGTAEQYF. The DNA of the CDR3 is TGTGCCAGCAGCCCCGGGACAGCCGAGCAGTACTTC.